One and the same sample provided the 9 T cell receptor beta chains below, sequenced in a study of cytomegalovirus exposure and HLA in healthy donors. PCR used 60 Vbeta primers and 13 Jbeta primers. This table comes from immunoSEQ multiplex PCR, and its TCRdb copy is limited to in-frame clones, with some not included. Among about 130,000 clones listed, more than 80% were seen once. The sequenced sample was PBMCs. These receptor sequences come from a male donor in good health and CMV-seronegative.

This chain joins TRBV7-8 and TRBJ2-1; 7 nucleotides line up with TRBD2. V gave up 3 bases and J gave up 3 bases; unmatched junction bases: 8. The germline V gene has CDR1 SGHVS and CDR2 FQNEAQ. The CDR3 is made up of 16 amino acids. CDR3 nucleotides: TGTGCCAGCAGCTTTGGGCTAGCGGTATACTACAATGAGCAGTTCTTC. As protein: CASSFGLAVYYNEQFF. The whole variable domain, filled in from reference TRBV7-8 and TRBJ2-1, reads GAGVSQSPRYKVAKRGQDVALRCDPISGHVSLFWYQQALGQGPEFLTYFQNEAQLDKSGLPSDRFFAERPEGSVSTLKIQRTQQEDSAVYLCASSFGLAVYYNEQFFGPGTRLTVL.

In this sample, this clone turned up a few times. The J gene is TRBJ1-1, the V gene TRBV19, with 9 positions matching TRBD1. The germline V gene encodes CDR1 LNHDA and CDR2 SQIVND (reference sequence). This CDR3 has 14 residues. J was trimmed by 1 base and V by 8 bases; bases with no gene match: 5. The DNA of the CDR3 is TGTGCCAGTTGGGACAGGGCATCGAACACTGAAGCTTTCTTT. This encodes CASWDRASNTEAFF.

This clone was counted only a few times. The chain couples TRBV5-1 to TRBJ2-1, with 8 bases that match TRBD1. CDR3 length equals 14 residues. J was trimmed by 4 bases and V by 7 bases; bases with no gene match: 7. The germline gives CDR1 SGHRS, CDR2 YFSETQ. The CDR3 loop is CASHRDRPYNEQFF. The CDR3 DNA follows: TGCGCCAGCCACCGGGACAGGCCATACAATGAGCAGTTCTTC.

A few counts support this clone. The chain uses TRBV5-4 and TRBJ1-1; maybe TRBD1 (5 bases). The CDR3 covers 14 residues. Germline CDR1 SGHNT, CDR2 YYREEE (reference sequence). V was trimmed by 9 bases and J by 2 bases, leaving 17 bases between them. CDR3 sequence: CATAHRTSNTEAFF. Here the CDR3 DNA reads TGTGCCACAGCACATCGGACATCTAACACTGAAGCTTTCTTT. Supplemented by reference TRBV5-4 and TRBJ1-1, the full variable domain reads ETGVTQSPTHLIKTRGQQVTLRCSSQSGHNTVSWYQQALGQGPQFIFQYYREEENGRGNFPPRFSGLQFPNYSSELNVNALELDDSALYLCATAHRTSNTEAFFGQGTRLTVV.

Note on this clone: Its ends do not fully match the called genes, so a read error is possible. The rearrangement uses TRBV14 and TRBJ2-4; D might be TRBD1 (6 bases). The CDR3 is 15 residues long. In germline, CDR1 is SGHDN, CDR2 FVKESK. The CDR3 nucleotides are TGTGCCAGCAGCCCAACACAGGGTGCCAAAAACAGTCAGTACTTC. This encodes CASSPTQGAKNSQYF.

J is TRBJ1-1 and V is TRBV14; D unresolved. The CDR3 totals 15 residues. Between the trimmed V and J ends, which lost 1 base and 0 bases, there was a span of 9 bases. CDR1 is SGHDN, CDR2 FVKESK, per germline. The CDR3 bases are TGTGCCAGCAGCCAAGCTCACACTATGAACACTGAAGCTTTCTTT. It yields the protein CASSQAHTMNTEAFF.

The gene calls are TRBV29-1 and TRBJ2-7; 8 bases fit TRBD2. The ends lost 6 bases at V and 2 bases at J; junction bases unmatched: 9. The CDR3 consists of 14 residues. Germline V CDR1 and CDR2: SQVTM, ANQGSEA. This chain's CDR3 is CSVERAGATYEQYF. In DNA, the CDR3 is TGCAGCGTGGAACGAGCGGGGGCTACCTACGAGCAGTACTTC.

The rearrangement joins TRBV30 to TRBJ1-6; 12 nucleotides match TRBD1. Trimming at V came to 6 bases and at J to 7 bases, leaving 7 bases not matched to a gene. The CDR3 contains 15 residues. CDR1 GTSNPN and CDR2 SVGIG come from the germline V gene (reference sequence). Here the CDR3 DNA reads TGTGCCTGTCGGACGGGGACAGGGGGCAATTCACCCCTCCACTTT. Translating it yields CACRTGTGGNSPLHF. The variable domain in full, completed from reference TRBV30 and TRBJ1-6, reads SQTIHQWPATLVQPVGSPLSLECTVEGTSNPNLYWYRQAAGRGLQLLFYSVGIGQISSEVPQNLSASRPQDRQFILSSKKLLLSDSGFYLCACRTGTGGNSPLHFGNGTRLTVT.

The sample holds a few counts of this clone. The chain recombines TRBV30 with TRBJ2-2, with 9 bases that match TRBD1. The germline gives CDR1 GTSNPN, CDR2 SVGIG (reference sequence). The CDR3 is 14 amino acids. V lost 2 bases, J lost 6 bases, and 4 bases stayed unmatched. The CDR3 reads CAWSRDREAGELFF. CDR3 DNA sequence: TGTGCCTGGAGTAGGGACAGGGAGGCCGGGGAGCTGTTTTTT.